Below, 8 T cell receptor beta chains from the same sample are listed, as sequenced in a study of patients and donors after allogeneic stem cell transplantation. TCRdb re-called the RT-PCR reads through MiXCR, storing one row per CDR3 protein. The sample has roughly 960,000 distinct CDR3 sequences, 18% seen once. Sequenced sample: blood, either unsorted or a sorted T cell fraction (not recorded which). These receptors were obtained from a human donor who was either an allogeneic HSCT recipient or a stem cell or donor lymphocyte infusion donor (not recorded which). It is not recorded whose cells these are; they may come from a transplant donor.

The chain links TRBV5-1 to TRBJ2-7, with D possibly being TRBD1 (6 bases). The CDR3 extends over 13 amino acids. CDR1 and CDR2 from the germline V gene are SGHRS and YFSETQ. The germline V and J ends were trimmed by 0 bases and 5 bases, with 9 bases remaining between them. The CDR3 loop reads CASSLGQDHEQYF. The DNA of the CDR3 is TGCGCCAGCAGCTTGGGACAGGACCACGAGCAGTACTTC.

This clonotype was observed a handful of times. This sequence joins TRBV4-1 and TRBJ2-5; 12 positions agree with TRBD2. This CDR3 has 17 residues. Germline V gives CDR1 MGHRA, CDR2 YSYEKL. The V segment lost 3 bases and the J segment 5 bases; nucleotides outside the gene matches: 10. The CDR3 sequence is CASSQRGTSGRWETQYF. The CDR3 DNA reads TGCGCCAGCAGCCAGAGGGGAACTAGCGGGAGGTGGGAGACCCAGTACTTC.

J is TRBJ2-1 and V is TRBV7-9; D possibly corresponds to TRBD2 (6 bases). Germline lookup yields CDR1 SEHNR and CDR2 FQNEAQ (reference sequence). The V end was cut by 3 bases, the J end by 7 bases, with 10 bases between. The CDR3 runs to 13 residues. The chain's CDR3 is CASSFTSLNEQFF. CDR3 in DNA: TGTGCCAGCAGCTTTACTAGCCTAAATGAGCAGTTCTTC.

This clonotype was seen a few times. A junction end diverges from the germline sequence, so it may reflect a read error. This sequence joins TRBV14 and TRBJ2-7; a possible D gene is TRBD2 (6 bases). The CDR3 is 11 residues long. Per germline, CDR1 SGHDN and CDR2 FVKESK. The CDR3 sequence: CASSLRDSLVF. CDR3 in DNA: TGTGCCAGCAGCCTCCGGGACTCGCTCGTCTTC.

This clonotype was found a few times. The chain combines TRBV29-1 with TRBJ2-3; D uncertain. Trimming left V 4 bases short and J 0 bases short, with 5 bases between. CDR3 length: 12 amino acids. Germline assignment: CDR1 SQVTM and CDR2 ANQGSEA. The CDR3 region is CSVGDSTDTQYF. CDR3 in DNA: TGCAGCGTTGGGGATAGCACAGATACGCAGTATTTT.

This clonotype was seen a handful of times. The chain recombines TRBV7-9 with TRBJ1-2; no reliable D call. Between the trimmed V and J ends, which lost 1 base and 4 bases, there was a span of 10 bases. Germline CDR1 SEHNR, CDR2 FQNEAQ (reference sequence). The CDR3 runs to 14 residues. The CDR3 spells CASSLERSVYGYTF. The CDR3, as DNA: TGTGCCAGCAGCTTAGAACGGTCGGTCTATGGCTACACCTTC.

The V and J genes are TRBV12-3 or TRBV12-4 and TRBJ2-1; a possible D gene is TRBD2 (6 bases). The V end lost 1 base, the J end lost 7 bases, and 17 bases lay between the germline ends. The CDR3 contains 16 residues. The CDR3 DNA is TGTGCCAGCAGTTTAGTGGCGGGACCGGATGGAAATGAGCAGTTCTTC. This encodes CASSLVAGPDGNEQFF.

The CDR3 reads CSVGRAGGTDTQYF. CDR3 in DNA: TGCAGCGTTGGAAGGGCAGGGGGCACAGATACGCAGTATTTT. The chain joins TRBV29-1 to TRBJ2-3; D possibly corresponds to TRBD1 (6 bases). Trimming pared 4 bases from V and 1 base from J, leaving 12 bases between. Germline loops: CDR1 SQVTM, CDR2 ANQGSEA. The CDR3 runs to 14 residues.